This is a list of T cell receptor beta chains from one sample in a study of Ad26.COV2.S vaccination and SARS-CoV-2 variants. Sequenced by immunoSEQ multiplex PCR; TCRdb stores in-frame clones only, minus some. The sample yields under 400,000 clones, roughly 84% seen once. Specimen: peripheral blood, collected in a trial of Ad26.COV2.S vaccine versus placebo. The origin of the receptors is a person between 18 and 65 years old who received the Ad26.COV2.S COVID-19 vaccine or a placebo. Each CDR3 is given without its conserved first and last residue. Rows may omit the clone size; those that give it use once, few, many or a size class.

>TRBJ2-5|TRBV29-1|.
SVDRDQETQY
>TRBJ2-5|TRBV6-5|.
ASSYSSGPDQETQY
>TRBJ2-1|TRBV20-1|few
SARLSGEQF
>TRBJ1-2|TRBV12-3/TRBV12-4|.
ASSNDGTYGYT
>TRBJ2-2|TRBV7-2|once
ASINSPLLNTGELF
>TRBJ2-7|TRBV7-2|.
ASSLEMLDRYFYEQY
>TRBJ2-3|TRBV29-1|.
SVEGQGSTDTQY
>TRBJ1-2|TRBV27|.
ASSPDRLINYGYT
>TRBJ1-1|TRBV29-1|.
SVSPGGNTEAF
>TRBJ2-7|TRBV25-1|.
ASSELGNYEQY
>TRBJ1-1|TRBV5-1|.
ASSRRQGIAEAF
>TRBJ1-5|TRBV7-9|.
ASSLGRNQPQH
>TRBJ1-2|TRBV19|few
ASSRSQLNGYT